This is a list of T cell receptor beta chains from one sample in a study of blood T cell repertoires in COVID-19. Some clones are missing from TCRdb's copy, which holds only in-frame ones; the method was immunoSEQ multiplex PCR. Of just under 90,000 clones listed, 90% are singletons. Sequenced input: peripheral blood. Receptors were obtained from a man in his 60s with acute or convalescent COVID-19. Each CDR3 is given with its conserved first and last residue. A D gene is named only where the DNA matches it firmly. Size values are once, few and many counts, or a class for expanded clones, and some rows have none.

abundance: NA; v_gene: TRBV2; d_gene: NA; j_gene: TRBJ1-5; CDR3nt: TGTGCCAGCAGTGAACAGGTCTTTGGCAATCAGCCCCAGCATTTT; CDR3aa: CASSEQVFGNQPQHF
abundance: NA; v_gene: TRBV19; d_gene: NA; j_gene: TRBJ1-1; CDR3nt: TGTGCCAGTAAGAGATGGAACACTGAAGCTTTCTTT; CDR3aa: CASKRWNTEAFF
abundance: once; v_gene: TRBV3-1/TRBV3-2; d_gene: NA; j_gene: TRBJ1-3; CDR3nt: TGTGCCAGCAGCCCCTCTGGGGCAGTTGGAATCTCTGGAAACACCATATATTTT; CDR3aa: CASSPSGAVGISGNTIYF
abundance: NA; v_gene: TRBV19; d_gene: NA; j_gene: TRBJ2-7; CDR3nt: TGTGCCAGTAGTCCGGTCGGCGGATCCTACGAGCAGTACTTC; CDR3aa: CASSPVGGSYEQYF
abundance: NA; v_gene: TRBV11-1; d_gene: NA; j_gene: TRBJ2-7; CDR3nt: TGTGCCAGCAGCTTAGCCCAGACCTACGAGCAGTACTTC; CDR3aa: CASSLAQTYEQYF
abundance: NA; v_gene: TRBV19; d_gene: NA; j_gene: TRBJ1-1; CDR3nt: TGTGCCAGTAGTCGCCCCGGGAAGATCTCTGAAGCTTTCTTT; CDR3aa: CASSRPGKISEAFF
abundance: NA; v_gene: TRBV7-2; d_gene: NA; j_gene: TRBJ2-5; CDR3nt: TGTGCCAGCAGCCCAGACAGGAGGGAGACCCAGTACTTC; CDR3aa: CASSPDRRETQYF
abundance: NA; v_gene: TRBV28; d_gene: TRBD2; j_gene: TRBJ2-1; CDR3nt: TGTGCCAGCACCTACCCGGGGGGTGGTTTTTACAATGAGCAGTTCTTC; CDR3aa: CASTYPGGGFYNEQFF
abundance: NA; v_gene: TRBV7-2; d_gene: TRBD1; j_gene: TRBJ1-2; CDR3nt: TGTGCCAGCAGCTTCGGGACAGCCACTATGGACTACACCTTC; CDR3aa: CASSFGTATMDYTF
abundance: NA; v_gene: TRBV11-3; d_gene: NA; j_gene: TRBJ1-1; CDR3nt: TGTGCCAGCAGCTTAGGCGTAGGGGGTAATACTGAAGCTTTCTTT; CDR3aa: CASSLGVGGNTEAFF
abundance: NA; v_gene: TRBV18; d_gene: NA; j_gene: TRBJ2-3; CDR3nt: TGTGCCAGCTCACCTACAGTCACAGATACGCAGTATTTT; CDR3aa: CASSPTVTDTQYF
abundance: NA; v_gene: TRBV19; d_gene: TRBD2; j_gene: TRBJ2-1; CDR3nt: TGTGCCAGTAGCCAAACAACCTCCCAACCGGGACTACCGGGGGATGAGCAGTTCTTC; CDR3aa: CASSQTTSQPGLPGDEQFF
abundance: NA; v_gene: TRBV28; d_gene: NA; j_gene: TRBJ1-5; CDR3nt: TGTGCCAGCAGTACGCTAGGAGGGTATGATCAGCCCCAGCATTTT; CDR3aa: CASSTLGGYDQPQHF
abundance: few; v_gene: TRBV5-4; d_gene: TRBD1; j_gene: TRBJ2-7; CDR3nt: TGTGCCAGCAGCCAACAGGGGGCGAAAGCCTACGAGCAGTACTTC; CDR3aa: CASSQQGAKAYEQYF
abundance: NA; v_gene: TRBV12-5; d_gene: NA; j_gene: TRBJ2-1; CDR3nt: TGTGCTACCCTGCCGGAGGCTGCCTACAATGAGCAGTTCTTC; CDR3aa: CATLPEAAYNEQFF
abundance: NA; v_gene: TRBV25-1; d_gene: TRBD1; j_gene: TRBJ1-1; CDR3nt: TGTGCCAGCAGCGCCACAGGGGACACTGAAGCTTTCTTT; CDR3aa: CASSATGDTEAFF
abundance: NA; v_gene: TRBV4-1; d_gene: TRBD2; j_gene: TRBJ2-1; CDR3nt: TGCGCCAGCAGCCAAGCTCAACCGTGGGCTAGCGGGAGGTATGAGCAGTTCTTC; CDR3aa: CASSQAQPWASGRYEQFF